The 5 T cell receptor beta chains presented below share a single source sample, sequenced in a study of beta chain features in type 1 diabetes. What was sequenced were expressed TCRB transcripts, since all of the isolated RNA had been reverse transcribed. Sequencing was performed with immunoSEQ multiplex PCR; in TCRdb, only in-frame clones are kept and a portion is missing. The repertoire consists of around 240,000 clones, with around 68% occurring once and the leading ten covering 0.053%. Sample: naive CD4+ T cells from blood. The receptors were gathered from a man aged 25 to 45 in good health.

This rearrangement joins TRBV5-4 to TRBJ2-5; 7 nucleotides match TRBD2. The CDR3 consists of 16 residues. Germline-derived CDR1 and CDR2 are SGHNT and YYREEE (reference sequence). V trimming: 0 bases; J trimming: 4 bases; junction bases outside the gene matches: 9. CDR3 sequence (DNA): TGTGCCAGCAGCTTGGGTCCGGCTAGCGGACGAGAGACCCAGTACTTC. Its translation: CASSLGPASGRETQYF.

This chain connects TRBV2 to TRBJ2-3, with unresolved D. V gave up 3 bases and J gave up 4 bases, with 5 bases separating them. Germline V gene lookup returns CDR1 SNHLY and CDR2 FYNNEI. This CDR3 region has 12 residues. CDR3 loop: CASSDPSDTQYF. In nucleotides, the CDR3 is TGTGCCAGCAGTGATCCTTCAGATACGCAGTATTTT.

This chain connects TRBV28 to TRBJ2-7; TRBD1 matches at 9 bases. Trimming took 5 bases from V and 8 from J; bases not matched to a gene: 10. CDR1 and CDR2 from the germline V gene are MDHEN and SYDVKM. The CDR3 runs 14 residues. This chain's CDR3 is CASSLDPGTGKQYF. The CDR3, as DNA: TGTGCCAGCAGTCTAGATCCCGGGACAGGGAAGCAGTACTTC. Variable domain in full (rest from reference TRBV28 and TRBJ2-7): DVKVTQSSRYLVKRTGEKVFLECVQDMDHENMFWYRQDPGLGLRLIYFSYDVKMKEKGDIPEGYSVSREKKERFSLILESASTNQTSMYLCASSLDPGTGKQYFGPGTRLTVT.

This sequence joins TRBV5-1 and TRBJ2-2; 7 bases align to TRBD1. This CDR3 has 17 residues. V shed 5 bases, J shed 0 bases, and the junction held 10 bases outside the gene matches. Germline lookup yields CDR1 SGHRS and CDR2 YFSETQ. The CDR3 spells CASRQDSTGTNTGELFF. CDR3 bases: TGCGCCAGCAGACAGGACTCGACAGGGACGAACACCGGGGAGCTGTTTTTT.

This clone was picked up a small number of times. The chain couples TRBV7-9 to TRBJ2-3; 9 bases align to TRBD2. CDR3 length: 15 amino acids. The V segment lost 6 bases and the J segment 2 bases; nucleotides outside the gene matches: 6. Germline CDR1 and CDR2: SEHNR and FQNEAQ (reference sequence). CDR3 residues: CASRTTSGSTDTQYF. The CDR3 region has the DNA TGTGCCAGCAGAACGACTAGCGGCTCCACAGATACGCAGTATTTT. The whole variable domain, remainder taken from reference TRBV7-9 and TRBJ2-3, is DTGVSQNPRHKITKRGQNVTFRCDPISEHNRLYWYRQTLGQGPEFLTYFQNEAQLEKSRLLSDRFSAERPKGSFSTLEIQRTEQGDSAMYLCASRTTSGSTDTQYFGPGTRLTVL.